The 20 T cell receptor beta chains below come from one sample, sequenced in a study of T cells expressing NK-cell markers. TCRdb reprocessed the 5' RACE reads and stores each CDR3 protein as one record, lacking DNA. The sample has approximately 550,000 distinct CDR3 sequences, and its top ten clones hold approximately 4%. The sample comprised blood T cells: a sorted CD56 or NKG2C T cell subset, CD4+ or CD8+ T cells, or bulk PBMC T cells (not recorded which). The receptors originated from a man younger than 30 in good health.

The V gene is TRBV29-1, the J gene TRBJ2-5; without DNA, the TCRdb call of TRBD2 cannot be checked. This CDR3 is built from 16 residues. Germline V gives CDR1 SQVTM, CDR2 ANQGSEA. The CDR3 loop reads CSVEGLASGSTETQYF.

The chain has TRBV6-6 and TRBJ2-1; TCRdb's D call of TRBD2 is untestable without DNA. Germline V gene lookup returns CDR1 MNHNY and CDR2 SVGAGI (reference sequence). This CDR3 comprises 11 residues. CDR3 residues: CASTAGDWQFF.

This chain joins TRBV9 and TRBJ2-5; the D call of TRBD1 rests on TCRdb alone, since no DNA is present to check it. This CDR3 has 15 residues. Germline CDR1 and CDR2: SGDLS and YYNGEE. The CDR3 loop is CASSVDGNSPETQYF.

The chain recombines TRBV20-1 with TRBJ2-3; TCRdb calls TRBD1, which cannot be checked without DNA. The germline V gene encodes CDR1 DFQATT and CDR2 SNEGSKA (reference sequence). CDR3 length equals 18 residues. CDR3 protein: CSARGAGRGASSTDTQYF.

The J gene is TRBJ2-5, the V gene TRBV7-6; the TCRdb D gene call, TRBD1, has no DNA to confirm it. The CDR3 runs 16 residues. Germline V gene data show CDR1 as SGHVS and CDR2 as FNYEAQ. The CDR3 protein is CASSLSPGGGKETQYF.

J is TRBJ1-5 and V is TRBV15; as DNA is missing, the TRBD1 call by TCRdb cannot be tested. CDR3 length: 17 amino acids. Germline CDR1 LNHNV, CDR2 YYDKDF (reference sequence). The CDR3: CATSRSGGQGLRQPQHF.

CDR3 region: CASSTTDSLAYEQYF. The chain links TRBV12-3 or TRBV12-4 to TRBJ2-7; TCRdb's assignment of TRBD1 cannot be checked, as there is no DNA. This CDR3 is built from 15 residues.

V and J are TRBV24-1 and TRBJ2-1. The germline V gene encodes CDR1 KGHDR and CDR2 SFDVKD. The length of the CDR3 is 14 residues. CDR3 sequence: CATSDFPNNNEQFF.

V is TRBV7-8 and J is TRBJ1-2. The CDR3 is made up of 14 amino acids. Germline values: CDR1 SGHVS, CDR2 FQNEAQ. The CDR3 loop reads CASSFGGSGYGYTF.

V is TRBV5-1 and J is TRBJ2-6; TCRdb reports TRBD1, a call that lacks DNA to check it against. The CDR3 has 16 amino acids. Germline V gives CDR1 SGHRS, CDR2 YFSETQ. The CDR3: CASSPLGGTGANVLTF.

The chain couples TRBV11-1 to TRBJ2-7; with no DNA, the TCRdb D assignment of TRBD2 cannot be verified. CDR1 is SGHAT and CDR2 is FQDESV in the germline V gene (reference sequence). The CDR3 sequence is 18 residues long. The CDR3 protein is CASSPGGLAGGRNYEQYF. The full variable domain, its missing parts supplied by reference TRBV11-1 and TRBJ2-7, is EAEVAQSPRYKITEKSQAVAFWCDPISGHATLYWYRQILGQGPELLVQFQDESVVDDSQLPKDRFSAERLKGVDSTLKIQPAELGDSAMYLCASSPGGLAGGRNYEQYFGPGTRLTVT.

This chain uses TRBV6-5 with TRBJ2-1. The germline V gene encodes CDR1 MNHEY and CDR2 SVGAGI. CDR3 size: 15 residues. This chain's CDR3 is CASSWLSSPYNEQFF.

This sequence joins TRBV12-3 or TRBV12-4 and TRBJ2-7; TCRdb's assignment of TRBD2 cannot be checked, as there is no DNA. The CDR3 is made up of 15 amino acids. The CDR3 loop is CASSPRRAPGYEQYF.

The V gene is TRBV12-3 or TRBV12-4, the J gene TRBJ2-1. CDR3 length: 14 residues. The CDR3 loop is CASSLALTGYEQFF.

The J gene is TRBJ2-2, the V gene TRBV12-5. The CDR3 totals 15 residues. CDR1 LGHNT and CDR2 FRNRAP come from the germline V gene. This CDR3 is CASGLGLSNTGELFF.

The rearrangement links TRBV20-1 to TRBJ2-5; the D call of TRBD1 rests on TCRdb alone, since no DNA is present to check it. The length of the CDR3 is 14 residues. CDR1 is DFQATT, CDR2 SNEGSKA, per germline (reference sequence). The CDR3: CSARLTRFGETQYF.

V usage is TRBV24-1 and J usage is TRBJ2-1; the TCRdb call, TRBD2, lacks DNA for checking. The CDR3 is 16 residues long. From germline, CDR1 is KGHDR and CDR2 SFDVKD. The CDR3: CATSEDSGRVWNEQFF.

CDR3 in amino acids: CASSQDGRGFQETQYF. The chain carries TRBV4-1 and TRBJ2-5; TCRdb's D call of TRBD1 is untestable without DNA. Germline CDR1 is MGHRA and CDR2 is YSYEKL. The CDR3 is made up of 16 amino acids.

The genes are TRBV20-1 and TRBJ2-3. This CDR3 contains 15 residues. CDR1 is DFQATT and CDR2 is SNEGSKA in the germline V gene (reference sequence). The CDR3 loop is CSARDSNGPTDTQYF.

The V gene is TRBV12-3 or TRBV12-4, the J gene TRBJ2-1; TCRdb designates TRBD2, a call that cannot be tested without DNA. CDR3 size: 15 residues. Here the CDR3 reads CASSKASGRGNEQFF.